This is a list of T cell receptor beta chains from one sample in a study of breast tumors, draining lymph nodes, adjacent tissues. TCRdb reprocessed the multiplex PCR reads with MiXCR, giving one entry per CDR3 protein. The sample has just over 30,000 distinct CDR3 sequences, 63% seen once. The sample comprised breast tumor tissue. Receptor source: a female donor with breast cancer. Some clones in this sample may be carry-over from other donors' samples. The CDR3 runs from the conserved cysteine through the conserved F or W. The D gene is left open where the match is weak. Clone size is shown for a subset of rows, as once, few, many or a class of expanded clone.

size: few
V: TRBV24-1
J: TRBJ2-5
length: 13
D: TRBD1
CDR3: CATSRTGVETQYF
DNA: TGTGCCACCAGTAGGACAGGGGTGGAGACCCAGTACTTC

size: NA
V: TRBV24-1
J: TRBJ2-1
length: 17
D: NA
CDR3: CATSDALAGPSLREQFF
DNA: TGTGCCACCAGTGATGCGCTGGCAGGGCCCTCGTTGCGAGAGCAGTTCTTC

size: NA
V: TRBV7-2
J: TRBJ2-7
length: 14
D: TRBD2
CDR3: CASSGAPAGGEQYF
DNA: TGTGCCAGCAGCGGGGCGCCGGCGGGGGGGGAGCAGTACTTC

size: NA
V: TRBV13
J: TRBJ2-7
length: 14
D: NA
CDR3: CASSLGNYHYEQYF
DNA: TGTGCCAGCAGCTTAGGCAACTACCATTACGAGCAGTACTTC

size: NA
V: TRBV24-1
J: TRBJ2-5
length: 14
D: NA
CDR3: CATSDPGVSETQYF
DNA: TGTGCCACCAGTGACCCAGGAGTCTCAGAGACCCAGTACTTC

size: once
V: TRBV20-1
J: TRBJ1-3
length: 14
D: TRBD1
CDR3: CSARRTGGVNTIYF
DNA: TGCAGTGCTAGAAGGACAGGGGGGGTAAACACCATATATTTT

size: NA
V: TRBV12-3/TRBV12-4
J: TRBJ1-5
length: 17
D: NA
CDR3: CASSLNKETLSNQPQHF
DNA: TGTGCCAGCAGTTTGAACAAAGAGACCCTTAGCAATCAGCCCCAGCATTTT

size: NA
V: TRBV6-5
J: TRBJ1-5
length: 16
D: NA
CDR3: CASSAVGKRGRQPQHF
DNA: TGTGCCAGCAGCGCGGTTGGAAAGAGGGGACGTCAGCCCCAGCATTTT

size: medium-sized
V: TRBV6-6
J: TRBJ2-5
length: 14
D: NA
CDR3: CASSYGAQKETQYF
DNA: TGTGCCAGCAGTTACGGTGCACAGAAAGAGACCCAGTACTTC

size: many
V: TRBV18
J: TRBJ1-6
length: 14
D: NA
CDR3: CASSPAGGETPLHF
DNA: TGTGCCAGCTCACCAGCCGGAGGGGAGACACCCCTCCACTTT

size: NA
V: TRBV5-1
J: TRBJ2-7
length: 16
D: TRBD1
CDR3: CAGRLRSTGGAYEQYF
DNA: TGCGCCGGCAGGCTACGGAGCACAGGGGGAGCCTACGAGCAGTACTTC

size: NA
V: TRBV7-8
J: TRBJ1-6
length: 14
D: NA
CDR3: CASRFRYNGSPLHF
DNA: TGTGCCAGCAGGTTCCGGTACAACGGTTCACCCCTCCACTTT

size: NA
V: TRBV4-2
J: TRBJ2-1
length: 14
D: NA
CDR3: CAGSQGHSLNEQLF
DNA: TGTGCCGGCAGCCAAGGCCACTCCCTCAATGAGCAGCTCTTC

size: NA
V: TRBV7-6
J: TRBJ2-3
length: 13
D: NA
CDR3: CASSLDPADTQYF
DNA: TGTGCCAGCAGCTTGGACCCAGCAGATACGCAGTATTTT